This record looks at one TCR beta chain sequence and its context. Its matching antigen is unknown. These data originate in a study of brain T cells in children with intractable seizures. Whole-study results and caveats: Pre- and post-surgery blood differed in depth, so pre-surgery absences may be undersampling.

Germline CDR1 is SEHNR and CDR2 is FQNEAQ (reference sequence). Trimming took 2 bases from V and 5 from J; bases not matched to a gene: 10. This CDR3 is 16 amino acids long. The sequenced cases were selected for having the highest brain T cell transcript signatures. Libraries were prepared by immunoSEQ multiplex PCR; TCRdb keeps only in-frame clonotypes and omits some of them. The sample has tens of thousands of clones; more than 80% are singletons. The TCR was taken from a girl between 2 and 10 years old with tuberous sclerosis and intractable seizures. J is TRBJ2-5 and V is TRBV7-9, with 8 bases that match TRBD2. Sequencing used peripheral blood, obtained at surgery. The CDR3 nucleotides read TGTGCCAGCAGCTTAACCCCGACTAGCGAGTGGGAGACCCAGTACTTC. Protein: CASSLTPTSEWETQYF.